A selection of T cell receptor beta chains follows, all from one sample in a study of cytomegalovirus exposure and HLA in healthy donors. Clones were read by immunoSEQ multiplex PCR, and TCRdb kept only the in-frame ones, dropping some. The sample carries 200,000 or so clones, around four fifths recorded once. Sequenced material: PBMCs. Every receptor here comes from a man aged 18 to 29 in good health and CMV-seropositive. CDR3s include the opening cysteine and the closing phenylalanine or tryptophan. The D gene is left open where the match is weak. A clone size is listed for some rows: how often the clone was seen (once, few, many), or a class if it is expanded.

CDR3nt	CDR3aa	j_gene	d_gene	v_gene	abundance
TGTGCCAGCAGCACACGACTAGCGGGAGGGTCGGGCACGCAGTATTTT	CASSTRLAGGSGTQYF	TRBJ2-3	TRBD2	TRBV7-9	few
TGTGCCACCGCGGTGCTCAAACCCCTCAATGAGCAGTTCTTC	CATAVLKPLNEQFF	TRBJ2-1	.	TRBV28	.
TGTGCCAGCAGCCCGACAGGGGGGGTTCGCAATGAGCAGTTCTTC	CASSPTGGVRNEQFF	TRBJ2-1	TRBD1	TRBV6-5	.
TGTGCCAGCAGCCCGGGACTAGTAACCTACGAGCAGTACTTC	CASSPGLVTYEQYF	TRBJ2-7	TRBD2	TRBV11-2	.
TGTGCCAGCAGTCATATTCTAGCGGGATACAATGAGCAGTTCTTC	CASSHILAGYNEQFF	TRBJ2-1	TRBD2	TRBV27	.
TGTGCCAGCAGCTTGGGCGGGAGTAGCGCAGATACGCAGTATTTT	CASSLGGSSADTQYF	TRBJ2-3	TRBD2	TRBV5-4	.
TGTGCCACCCAGACAGGGGAGAACACCATATATTTT	CATQTGENTIYF	TRBJ1-3	TRBD1	TRBV15	few
TGTGCCAGTTCTTCTCGGCTAGCGGGAGGAAGTGAGCAGTTCTTC	CASSSRLAGGSEQFF	TRBJ2-1	TRBD2	TRBV19	.
TGTGCCAGCAGCTTTCTCTCCGGTCGGGGTACAGGGTACAATGAGCAGTTCTTC	CASSFLSGRGTGYNEQFF	TRBJ2-1	.	TRBV5-6	.
TGTGCCAGCAGCTCCGGACAGAAACCACGCTACGAGCAGTACTTC	CASSSGQKPRYEQYF	TRBJ2-7	.	TRBV7-2	.
TGTGCCACCAGCAGAGATCCGAGCTACGAGCAGTACTTC	CATSRDPSYEQYF	TRBJ2-7	.	TRBV15	.
TGCAGCGTTGGTACAGGGGGCTTCTATGGCTACACCTTC	CSVGTGGFYGYTF	TRBJ1-2	TRBD1	TRBV29-1	.
TGTGCCAGCAGCTTAGTGAGCAATGAGCAGTTCTTC	CASSLVSNEQFF	TRBJ2-1	.	TRBV7-2	.
TGTGCCAGCACTCGGGAGTTCTCCTACGAGCAGTACTTC	CASTREFSYEQYF	TRBJ2-7	.	TRBV6-6	.
TGTGCTAGTGGTTTGGTACTTTCAGGAAAACCTTTTGAACGCTGGCCCCAGCATTTT	CASGLVLSGKPFERWPQHF	TRBJ1-5	.	TRBV12-5	.
TGTGCCAGCAGCTTCACGGGAGGGTCGGGCAATGAGCAGTTCTTC	CASSFTGGSGNEQFF	TRBJ2-1	TRBD2	TRBV7-3	.
TGCAGTGGAGCGGGAGCTAATGAGCAGTTCTTC	CSGAGANEQFF	TRBJ2-1	TRBD2	TRBV20-1	few
TGTGCCAGCAAAGAGGCCACCGAGACCCAGTACTTC	CASKEATETQYF	TRBJ2-5	.	TRBV6-6	.
TGCGCCAGCAGCGCACCCGGGACAGGGGGGACCGAGCAGTACTTC	CASSAPGTGGTEQYF	TRBJ2-7	TRBD1	TRBV5-1	.
TGTGCCAGCAGTAAGCGGGAGGGCTCCCGGGAGCTGTTTTTT	CASSKREGSRELFF	TRBJ2-2	TRBD2	TRBV27	.
TGTGCCAGCAGCTTAAGGGGGGTTCGGGACTACAATGAGCAGTTCTTC	CASSLRGVRDYNEQFF	TRBJ2-1	.	TRBV7-3	.
TGTGCCAGCAGTTGGGCCGGGACAGGAACCTACGAGCAGTACTTC	CASSWAGTGTYEQYF	TRBJ2-7	TRBD1	TRBV27	.
TGTGCCAGCAGTTTTGGAACAGGATACTATGGCTACACCTTC	CASSFGTGYYGYTF	TRBJ1-2	.	TRBV27	.
TGTGCCAGCCTATTGCAGGGGACTACCTACGAGCAGTACTTC	CASLLQGTTYEQYF	TRBJ2-7	.	TRBV28	.
TGTGCCAGTAATACAGGGTTGCTATCGAACACTGAAGCTTTCTTT	CASNTGLLSNTEAFF	TRBJ1-1	.	TRBV19	.
TGTGCCAGCAGCCAAGATATGGAGACCCAGTACTTC	CASSQDMETQYF	TRBJ2-5	.	TRBV4-2	.
TGTGCCAGCAGCGTACGGGACTATGGCTACACCTTC	CASSVRDYGYTF	TRBJ1-2	.	TRBV9	.
TGTGCCAGTAGTTCCAGACTAGCGGGATCCTCTGGGGCCAACGTCCTGACTTTC	CASSSRLAGSSGANVLTF	TRBJ2-6	TRBD2	TRBV19	.